This T cell receptor (beta chain) was recovered during a study of CD8+CD57+ T cells in acquired aplastic anemia. V was clipped by 6 bases and J by 5 bases; unmatched bases: 7. Germline V gene sequence: CDR1 DFQATT, CDR2 SNEGSKA (reference sequence). This CDR3 contains 14 residues. The sequenced patients had an expansion of CD8+CD57+ cells seen by flow cytometry. The template used for profiling TCR beta VDJ and CDR3 was genomic DNA. MiXCR, run by TCRdb on the reads, gives a single entry per CDR3 protein. Counted here are fewer than 200,000 distinct CDR3 sequences, under 55% occurring once; the ten biggest clones make up under 1.2%.

The material sequenced was sorted CD4+, CD8+, or CD8+CD57+ T cells (not recorded which) from PBMCs. The genes are TRBV20-1 and TRBJ2-3; 11 nucleotides line up with TRBD2. This sequence originates from a human donor with aplastic anemia. CDR3 sequence (DNA): TGCAGTGCCTATACTAGCGGGGGAAGAGATACGCAGTATTTT. It encodes CSAYTSGGRDTQYF.